Listed here are 7 T cell receptor beta chains from one sample, sequenced in a study of blood T cell repertoires in COVID-19 (dated by TCRdb to 2020 to 2022). Library construction relied on the immunoSEQ multiplex PCR assay. What TCRdb holds here is the immuneACCESS table cut down to in-frame rearrangements. Part of the clones is not present; checked against another copy, under half of the missing clones reflect an unresolved V gene, and the others are unexplained. For this sample the table gives under 150,000 clones, of which roughly 83% were detected only once. The biggest ten clones account for approximately 3.9% of the sample. Sequenced sample: peripheral blood. These receptors all come from a woman of 80 years or more with acute or convalescent COVID-19.

V usage is TRBV20-1 and J usage is TRBJ1-1; D is ambiguous. Germline V gene lookup returns CDR1 DFQATT and CDR2 SNEGSKA (reference sequence). Trimming took 3 bases from V and 4 from J, leaving 9 bases between them. The CDR3 covers 12 residues. The CDR3 region is CSASRQFTEAFF. Here the CDR3 DNA reads TGCAGTGCTAGTCGTCAGTTCACTGAAGCTTTCTTT.

The chain recombines TRBV30 with TRBJ2-5; 9 bases are shared with TRBD2. V was clipped by 0 bases and J by 5 bases; unmatched bases: 7. CDR1 and CDR2 from the germline V gene are GTSNPN and SVGIG (reference sequence). The CDR3 consists of 15 residues. In DNA, the CDR3 is TGTGCCTGGAGTGTCCTTGGACTAGCGATCGAGACCCAGTACTTC. Protein sequence: CAWSVLGLAIETQYF.

J is TRBJ2-5 and V is TRBV6-5; D perhaps matches TRBD1 (8 bases). Germline-derived CDR1 and CDR2 are MNHEY and SVGAGI. The germline V and J ends were trimmed by 0 bases and 4 bases, with 15 bases remaining between them. The CDR3 has 16 residues. The CDR3 is CASSYSRTGRGETQYF. The DNA of the CDR3 is TGTGCCAGCAGTTACTCCCGGACAGGGAGGGGAGAGACCCAGTACTTC.

V usage is TRBV11-3 and J usage is TRBJ2-3; 8 bases agree with TRBD2. CDR1 SGHNT and CDR2 YENEEA come from the germline V gene. The V segment lost 4 bases and the J segment 5 bases; nucleotides outside the gene matches: 5. The CDR3 covers 14 residues. Here the CDR3 reads CASSSGGDVDTQYF. In DNA, the CDR3 is TGTGCCAGCAGCTCGGGGGGGGACGTAGATACGCAGTATTTT. Supplemented by reference TRBV11-3 and TRBJ2-3, the full variable domain reads EAGVVQSPRYKIIEKKQPVAFWCNPISGHNTLYWYLQNLGQGPELLIRYENEEAVDDSQLPKDRFSAERLKGVDSTLKIQPAELGDSAVYLCASSSGGDVDTQYFGPGTRLTVL.

This rearrangement joins TRBV7-2 to TRBJ2-7; 11 positions match TRBD2. The ends lost 5 bases at V and 6 bases at J; junction bases unmatched: 12. Germline CDR1 and CDR2: SGHTA and FQGNSA. CDR3 size: 16 residues. DNA of the CDR3: TGTGCCAGCAGCAGAGATAGCGGGGGGGCCGGTGGCGAGCAGTACTTC. As protein: CASSRDSGGAGGEQYF.

The J gene is TRBJ1-1, the V gene TRBV10-2; D is uncertain. The germline gives CDR1 WSHSY, CDR2 SAAADI. This CDR3 has 14 residues. V lost 2 bases to trimming and J lost 0 bases, with 7 bases between them. In nucleotides, the CDR3 is TGCGCCAGCAGTGAGGCGGCGATGAACACTGAAGCTTTCTTT. This gives the protein CASSEAAMNTEAFF.

This chain uses TRBV27 with TRBJ1-1; 10 bases are shared with TRBD1. CDR1 and CDR2 (germline): MNHEY, SMNVEV (reference sequence). J lost 2 bases, V lost 5 bases, and 5 bases had no gene match. The CDR3 covers 15 residues. This CDR3 is CASSTLTGGNTEAFF. The DNA for the CDR3 is TGTGCCAGCAGTACCCTGACAGGGGGCAACACTGAAGCTTTCTTT.